The source of this T cell receptor beta chain is a study of cytomegalovirus exposure and HLA in healthy donors. Study observations and caveats: As was reported, the HLA-A and HLA-B alleles of most subjects were accurately predicted from TCR beta sequences.

The CDR3 totals 15 residues. V dropped 6 bases and J dropped 4; count of bases not matched to a gene: 9. CDR1 is SGHTS and CDR2 is YDEGEE in the germline V gene. This clone was observed a single time. The antigen is not known. Primers included in the PCR were 60 Vbeta and 13 Jbeta primers. The assay was immunoSEQ multiplex PCR, and TCRdb's table has in-frame clones only and misses some. Found here are just over 200,000 clones, roughly three quarters of them singletons; the top ten hold about 1.7%. The receptor was derived from a man in his fifties or sixties in good health and CMV-seronegative. V and J are TRBV5-8 and TRBJ1-2; 10 nucleotides match TRBD1. Sequencing was carried out using PBMCs. CDR3 nucleotide sequence: TGTGCCAGCACCCTGACAGGGGGCGCGGCCTATGGCTACACCTTC. It translates to CASTLTGGAAYGYTF. The whole variable domain, remainder taken from reference TRBV5-8 and TRBJ1-2, is EAGVTQSPTHLIKTRGQQATLRCSPISGHTSVYWYQQALGLGLQFLLWYDEGEERNRGNFPPRFSGRQFPNYSSELNVNALELEDSALYLCASTLTGGAAYGYTFGSGTRLTVV.